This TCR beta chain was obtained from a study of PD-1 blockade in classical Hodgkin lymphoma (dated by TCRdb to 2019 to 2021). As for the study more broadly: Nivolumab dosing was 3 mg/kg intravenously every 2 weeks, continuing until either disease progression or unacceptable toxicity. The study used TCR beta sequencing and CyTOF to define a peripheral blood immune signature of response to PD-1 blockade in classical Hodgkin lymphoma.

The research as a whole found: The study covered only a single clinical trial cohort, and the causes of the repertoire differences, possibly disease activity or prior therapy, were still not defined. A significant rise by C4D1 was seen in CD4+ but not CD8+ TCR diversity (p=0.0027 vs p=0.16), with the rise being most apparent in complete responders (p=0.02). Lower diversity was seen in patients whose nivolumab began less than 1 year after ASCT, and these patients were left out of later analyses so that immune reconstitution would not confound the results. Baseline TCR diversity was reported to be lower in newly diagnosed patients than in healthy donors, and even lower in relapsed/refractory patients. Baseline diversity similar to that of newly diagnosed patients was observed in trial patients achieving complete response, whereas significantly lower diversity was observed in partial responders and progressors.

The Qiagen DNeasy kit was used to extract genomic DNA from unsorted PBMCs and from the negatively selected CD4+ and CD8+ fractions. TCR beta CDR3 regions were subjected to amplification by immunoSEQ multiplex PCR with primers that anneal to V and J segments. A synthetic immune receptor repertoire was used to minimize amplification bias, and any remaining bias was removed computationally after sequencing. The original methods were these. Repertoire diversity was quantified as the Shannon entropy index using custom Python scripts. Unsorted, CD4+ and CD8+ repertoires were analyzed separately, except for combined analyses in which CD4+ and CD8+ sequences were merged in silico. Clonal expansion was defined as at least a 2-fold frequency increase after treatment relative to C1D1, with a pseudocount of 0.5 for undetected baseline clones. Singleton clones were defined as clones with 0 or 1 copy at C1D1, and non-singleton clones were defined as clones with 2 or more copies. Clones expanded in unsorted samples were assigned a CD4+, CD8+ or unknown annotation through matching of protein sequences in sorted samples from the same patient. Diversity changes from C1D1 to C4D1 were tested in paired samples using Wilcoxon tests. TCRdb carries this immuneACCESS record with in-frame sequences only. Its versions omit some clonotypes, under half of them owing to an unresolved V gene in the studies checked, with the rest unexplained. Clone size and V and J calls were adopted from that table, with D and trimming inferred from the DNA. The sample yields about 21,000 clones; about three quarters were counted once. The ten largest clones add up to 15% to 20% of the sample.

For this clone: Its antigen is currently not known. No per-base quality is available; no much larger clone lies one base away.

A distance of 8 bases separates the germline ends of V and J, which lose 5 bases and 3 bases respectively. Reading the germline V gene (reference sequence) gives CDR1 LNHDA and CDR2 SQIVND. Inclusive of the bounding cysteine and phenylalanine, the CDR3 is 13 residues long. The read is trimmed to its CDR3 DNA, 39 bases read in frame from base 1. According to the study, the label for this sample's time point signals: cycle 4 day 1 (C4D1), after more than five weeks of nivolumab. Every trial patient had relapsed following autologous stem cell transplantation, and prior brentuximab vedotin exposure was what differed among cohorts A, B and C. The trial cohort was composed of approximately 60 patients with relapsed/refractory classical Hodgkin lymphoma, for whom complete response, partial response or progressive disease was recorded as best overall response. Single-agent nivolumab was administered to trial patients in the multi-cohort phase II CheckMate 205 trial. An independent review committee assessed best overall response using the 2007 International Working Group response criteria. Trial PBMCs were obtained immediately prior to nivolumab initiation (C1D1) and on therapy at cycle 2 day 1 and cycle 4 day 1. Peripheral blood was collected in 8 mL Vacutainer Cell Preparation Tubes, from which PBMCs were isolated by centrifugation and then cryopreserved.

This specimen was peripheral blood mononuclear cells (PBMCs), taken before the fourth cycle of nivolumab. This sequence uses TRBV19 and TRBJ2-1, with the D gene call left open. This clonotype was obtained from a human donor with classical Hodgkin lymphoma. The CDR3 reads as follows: CASSLASYNEQFF. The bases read TGTGCCAGTAGTTTGGCAAGCTACAATGAGCAGTTCTTC.